The source of this T cell receptor beta chain is a study of blood T cell repertoires in COVID-19. Study-level background: Acute and convalescent COVID-19 specimens originated in the United States, Italy and Spain. T cells, B-cell-depleted T cells, or PBMCs provided the cDNA or gDNA that served as material.

As processed by the authors: Amplification from reference gene primers served as the basis for estimated nucleated cell counts. This table comes from immunoSEQ multiplex PCR, and its TCRdb copy is limited to in-frame clones, with some not included. V, J and clone size are those of that table, while D and trimming were read from the DNA. The table has about 220,000 clones, roughly four fifths seen once; the top ten hold around 4.7%. V was trimmed by 7 bases and J by 7 bases, leaving 19 bases between them. Germline V gene data show CDR1 as SQVTM and CDR2 as ANQGSEA. The length of the CDR3 is 13 residues.

The J gene is TRBJ1-2, the V gene TRBV29-1, with a weak D call TRBD1 (6 bases). The TCR sequence derives from a woman in her 70s with acute or convalescent COVID-19. Sequencing was performed on peripheral blood. CDR3 amino acids: CSAAVGALSGYTF. CDR3 DNA sequence: TGCAGCGCCGCCGTGGGGGCCCTTAGTGGCTACACCTTC.